These 9 T cell receptor beta chains originate from one sample sequenced in a study of graft-versus-host responses after intestinal transplantation. The data were produced by immunoSEQ multiplex PCR, yet TCRdb's version contains in-frame clones alone and is incomplete. This repertoire shows about 98,000 clones, about 84% found once; its top ten account for 1.4% to 1.5%. This specimen consisted of PBMCs, obtained 255 days after intestinal transplant. Source of these receptors: a human patient who received an intestinal transplant, so some T cells may come from the graft donor.

This clone was seen a handful of times. The chain is built from TRBV5-6 and TRBJ1-1; D possibly corresponds to TRBD1 (6 bases). This CDR3 comprises 13 residues. Looked up from germline, CDR1 is SGHDT and CDR2 is YYEEEE. The V gene lost 1 base and the J gene lost 5 bases, with 9 bases spanning the gap. The CDR3: CASSLYRATEAFF. CDR3 DNA: TGTGCCAGCAGCTTGTACAGGGCTACTGAAGCTTTCTTT.

This rearrangement joins TRBV28 to TRBJ2-2; TRBD2 matches at 9 bases. Germline loops: CDR1 MDHEN, CDR2 SYDVKM. V was pared by 6 bases and J by 4 bases, with 6 bases of the junction left unmatched. This CDR3 contains 15 residues. The CDR3 protein is CASSWRGGLTGELFF. The CDR3 DNA reads TGTGCCAGCAGCTGGCGGGGGGGCCTCACCGGGGAGCTGTTTTTT.

The J gene is TRBJ1-2, the V gene TRBV20-1; D call uncertain. The CDR3 contains 11 residues. V lost 1 base to trimming and J lost 13 bases, with 13 bases between them. Looked up from germline, CDR1 is DFQATT and CDR2 is SNEGSKA (reference sequence). The CDR3 nucleotides read TGCAGTGCTAGAGCCTTCAGGACTGGCACCTTC. As protein: CSARAFRTGTF.

The chain is built from TRBV19 and TRBJ2-7; D call uncertain. CDR3 length: 14 amino acids. The V gene's germline CDR1 is LNHDA and CDR2 SQIVND (reference sequence). The V and J ends lost 3 bases and 0 bases respectively, with 9 bases between them. CDR3 DNA: TGTGCCAGTAGTATGGACGTGAGCTCCTACGAGCAGTACTTC. This translates into CASSMDVSSYEQYF. The whole variable domain, remainder taken from reference TRBV19 and TRBJ2-7, is DGGITQSPKYLFRKEGQNVTLSCEQNLNHDAMYWYRQDPGQGLRLIYYSQIVNDFQKGDIAEGYSVSREKKESFPLTVTSAQKNPTAFYLCASSMDVSSYEQYFGPGTRLTVT.

This chain links TRBV27 with TRBJ2-1; 11 bases agree with TRBD1. Germline CDR1 is MNHEY and CDR2 is SMNVEV (reference sequence). The CDR3 has 14 residues. V lost 5 bases and J lost 8; bases outside the gene matches: 5. CDR3 coding DNA: TGTGCCAGCAGTGGGACAGGGGGTGGCCATGAGCAGTTCTTC. The encoded protein is CASSGTGGGHEQFF.

The chain uses TRBV29-1 and TRBJ2-6; the D gene is possibly TRBD1 (6 bases). The CDR3 loop spans 13 amino acids. The V and J ends lost 4 bases and 4 bases respectively, with 8 bases between them. Per germline, CDR1 SQVTM and CDR2 ANQGSEA. CDR3 DNA: TGCAGCGTTGCAGGGGCAGGGGCCAACGTCCTGACTTTC. It specifies CSVAGAGANVLTF.

The chain is built from TRBV29-1 and TRBJ2-3; the D gene is possibly TRBD1 (5 bases). CDR1 and CDR2 from the germline V gene are SQVTM and ANQGSEA. CDR3 size: 13 residues. The V gene lost 3 bases and the J gene lost 3 bases, with 10 bases spanning the gap. CDR3 protein: CSVEARETDTQYF. CDR3 in DNA: TGCAGCGTTGAGGCCAGGGAAACAGATACGCAGTATTTT.

The V call is TRBV10-1, the J call TRBJ1-1; D is ambiguous. V lost 5 bases, J lost 4 bases, and 14 bases lay in between. From germline, CDR1 is WNHNN and CDR2 SYGVQD (reference sequence). This CDR3 is 14 amino acids long. The CDR3 bases are TGCGCCAGCAGTAAGACCCCAGAGGGCACTGAAGCTTTCTTT. Translation gives CASSKTPEGTEAFF.

This rearrangement joins TRBV19 to TRBJ2-2, with D unclear. Trimming took 6 bases from V and 7 from J, leaving 0 bases between them. The CDR3 is made up of 9 amino acids. Looked up from germline, CDR1 is LNHDA and CDR2 is SQIVND (reference sequence). CDR3 sequence: CASSGELFF. CDR3 nucleotide sequence: TGTGCCAGTAGCGGGGAGCTGTTTTTT.